These T cell receptor beta chains were read from a single sample in a study of T cell clonotyping in hematopoietic cell transplantation. The table came from immunoSEQ multiplex PCR; TCRdb's copy has only in-frame clones and leaves some out. This repertoire shows approximately 44,000 clones, approximately 82% found once; its top ten account for roughly 5.5%. The input for sequencing was peripheral blood mononuclear cells, taken before stem cell transplant. Receptors were obtained from a man in his 60s with myelodysplastic syndrome. Some clones in this sample may be carry-over from other donors' samples. The CDR3 runs from the conserved cysteine through the conserved F or W. A D gene is named only where the DNA matches it firmly. The size field is filled for only some rows; it gives once, few, many or a size class.

11,TRBV30,.,.,TRBJ2-1,TGTGCCTGGACCGGATACAATGAGCAGTTCTTC,CAWTGYNEQFF
15,TRBV5-4,.,.,TRBJ2-6,TGTGCCAGCAGCTCGACTGGCTCTGGGGCCAACGTCCTGACTTTC,CASSSTGSGANVLTF
12,TRBV10-3,.,.,TRBJ1-1,TGTGCCATCAGTAACGGCAACACTGAAGCTTTCTTT,CAISNGNTEAFF
15,TRBV6-1,.,TRBD2,TRBJ2-2,TGTGCCAGCAGTGAACTAGCGGGGGACACCGGGGAGCTGTTTTTT,CASSELAGDTGELFF
12,TRBV28,few,.,TRBJ1-2,TGTGCCAGCAGTTTGGGGTTCGGAGGCTACACCTTC,CASSLGFGGYTF
14,TRBV18,.,.,TRBJ2-3,TGTGCCAGCTCAACATCGGGACTTACAGATACGCAGTATTTT,CASSTSGLTDTQYF
16,TRBV5-6,.,TRBD2,TRBJ2-3,TGTGCCAGCACCAGGGGACTAGCGGGGGGGTCTGATACGCAGTATTTT,CASTRGLAGGSDTQYF
14,TRBV19,.,TRBD1,TRBJ1-6,TGTGCCAGTAGCCTAACAGGGGGCAGTTCACCCCTCCACTTT,CASSLTGGSSPLHF
15,TRBV5-6,.,TRBD2,TRBJ2-2,TGTGCCAGCAGCTTTAGCGGGGGGGCCCCCGGGGAGCTGTTTTTT,CASSFSGGAPGELFF
14,TRBV28,.,TRBD1,TRBJ1-2,TGTGCCAGCAGTTTTCTGGACAGGACTTATGGCTACACCTTC,CASSFLDRTYGYTF
16,TRBV6-5,.,.,TRBJ2-1,TGTGCCAGCAGTTACCTCCCAGGGGAGTATTACAATGAGCAGTTCTTC,CASSYLPGEYYNEQFF
12,TRBV29-1,once,.,TRBJ2-2,TGCAGCGTTGAAGGGGGGTCCGGGGAGCTGTTTTTT,CSVEGGSGELFF
13,TRBV29-1,.,.,TRBJ1-4,TGCAGCGTTAGGGCAGGGGTAAATGAAAAACTGTTTTTT,CSVRAGVNEKLFF
17,TRBV28,.,.,TRBJ1-5,TGTGCCAGCAGTTTCAGACGGTATGCATTCGGCAATCAGCCCCAGCATTTT,CASSFRRYAFGNQPQHF
15,TRBV19,.,.,TRBJ1-1,TGTGCCAGTAGTATAGATAGTAGCAGGAACACTGAAGCTTTCTTT,CASSIDSSRNTEAFF
12,TRBV18,.,.,TRBJ2-5,TGTGCCAGCTCACGTGCCAAGGAGACCCAGTACTTC,CASSRAKETQYF
17,TRBV9,.,TRBD2,TRBJ2-3,TGTGCCAGCAGCGTAGCTGGCGGGGGGAGTTTTTCAGATACGCAGTATTTT,CASSVAGGGSFSDTQYF
15,TRBV6-6,.,TRBD1,TRBJ2-7,TGTGCCAGCAGTTACCCCGGGACAGGGGCACGCGAGCAGTACTTC,CASSYPGTGAREQYF
14,TRBV7-9,.,TRBD1,TRBJ1-1,TGTGCCAGCAGCCCTTCAGGGGGCGCTACTGAAGCTTTCTTT,CASSPSGGATEAFF
18,TRBV6-1,.,.,TRBJ2-7,TGTGCCAGCAGTGAAGCATCGGGGCAGACCCTTCTCTACTACGAGCAGTACTTC,CASSEASGQTLLYYEQYF